The rows below give T cell receptor beta chains drawn from one sample of a study of T cell responses to AZD1222 COVID-19 vaccine. The data were produced by immunoSEQ multiplex PCR, yet TCRdb's version contains in-frame clones alone and is incomplete. The sample lists more than 90,000 clones; 65% to 85% were seen once. Specimen: peripheral blood, collected on day 0 of AZD1222 vaccination. The source is an adult in good health. CDR3s include the opening cysteine and the closing phenylalanine or tryptophan. D genes are given only for firm matches. Clone size, where shown, is once, few, many, or a class for clones that have expanded.

>-|TRBV7-6|-|TRBJ1-2
TGTGCCAGCAGCTTAGAGGCGAACTATGGCTACACCTTC
CASSLEANYGYTF
>-|TRBV9|-|TRBJ1-2
TGTGCCAGCAGCTCGATAAGGCGGGGGGCAGACTATGGCTACACCTTC
CASSSIRRGADYGYTF
>-|TRBV11-1|TRBD1|TRBJ2-7
TGTGCCAGCAGCTTACCGGGACAGCTCTACGAGCAGTACTTC
CASSLPGQLYEQYF
>-|TRBV19|-|TRBJ1-5
TGTGCCAGTAGTAGGAATGGGGGGGGCAGATGGGATCAGCCCCAGCATTTT
CASSRNGGGRWDQPQHF
>few|TRBV18|-|TRBJ2-1
TGTGCCAGCTCACCGGTGGGTCAGGGATCCTACAATGAGCAGTTCTTC
CASSPVGQGSYNEQFF
>-|TRBV6-5|TRBD1|TRBJ1-5
TGTGCCAGCAGTAGACAGGGGTTTAATCAGCCCCAGCATTTT
CASSRQGFNQPQHF
>-|TRBV7-9|-|TRBJ2-7
TGTGCCAGCAGCGTAGGGTACCACGAGCAGTACTTC
CASSVGYHEQYF
>-|TRBV10-1|TRBD1|TRBJ2-2
TGCGCCGGCCTCGGACAGGGGGCCACCGGGGAGCTGTTTTTT
CAGLGQGATGELFF
>few|TRBV13|TRBD1|TRBJ1-4
TGTGCCAGCAGCTGGCGGACAGGGGGAATCGGGACTAATGAAAAACTGTTTTTT
CASSWRTGGIGTNEKLFF
>-|TRBV7-2|TRBD1|TRBJ1-3
TGTGCCAGCAGCGACAGACAGGGGGCCAGTGGAAACACCATATATTTT
CASSDRQGASGNTIYF
>-|TRBV28|TRBD2|TRBJ2-5
TGTGCCAGCAGTGGACTAGCGGGAGCTAGAGAGACCCAGTACTTC
CASSGLAGARETQYF
>-|TRBV6-5|-|TRBJ1-3
TGTGCCAGCAGTTACAATGCACGGTCATCTGGAAACACCATATATTTT
CASSYNARSSGNTIYF
>-|TRBV7-8|-|TRBJ1-1
TGTGCCAGCAGTGTGGACAGGAACACTGAAGCTTTCTTT
CASSVDRNTEAFF
>-|TRBV10-3|TRBD1|TRBJ2-6
TGTGCCATCAGTAAGCCAGGGACAGGGACAGGGGGGGCCAACGTCCTGACTTTC
CAISKPGTGTGGANVLTF
>-|TRBV5-1|-|TRBJ1-3
TGCGCCAGCAGCCCGGGGCGGGGGGCAGACACCATATATTTT
CASSPGRGADTIYF
>once|TRBV28|-|TRBJ2-4
TGTGCCAGCAGAACAGGGTCGGCCAAAAACATTCAGTACTTC
CASRTGSAKNIQYF
>-|TRBV7-6|TRBD2|TRBJ2-1
TGTGCCAGCAGCTCCACCGGGACTAGCGGGAGGGCCGACAATGAGCAGTTCTTC
CASSSTGTSGRADNEQFF
>-|TRBV15|-|TRBJ2-7
TGTGCCACCAGCAGTCTCAACTACGAGCAGTACTTC
CATSSLNYEQYF